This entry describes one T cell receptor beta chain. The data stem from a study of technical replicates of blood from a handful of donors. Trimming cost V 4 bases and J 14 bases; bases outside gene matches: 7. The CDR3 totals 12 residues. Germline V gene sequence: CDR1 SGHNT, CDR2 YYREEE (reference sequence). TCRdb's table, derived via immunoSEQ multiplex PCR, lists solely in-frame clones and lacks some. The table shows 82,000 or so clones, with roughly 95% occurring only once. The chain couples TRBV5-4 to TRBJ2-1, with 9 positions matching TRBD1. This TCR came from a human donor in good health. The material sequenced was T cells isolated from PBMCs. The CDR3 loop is CASSLDGTGKFF. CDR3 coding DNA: TGTGCCAGCAGCCTGGATGGGACAGGGAAGTTCTTC.